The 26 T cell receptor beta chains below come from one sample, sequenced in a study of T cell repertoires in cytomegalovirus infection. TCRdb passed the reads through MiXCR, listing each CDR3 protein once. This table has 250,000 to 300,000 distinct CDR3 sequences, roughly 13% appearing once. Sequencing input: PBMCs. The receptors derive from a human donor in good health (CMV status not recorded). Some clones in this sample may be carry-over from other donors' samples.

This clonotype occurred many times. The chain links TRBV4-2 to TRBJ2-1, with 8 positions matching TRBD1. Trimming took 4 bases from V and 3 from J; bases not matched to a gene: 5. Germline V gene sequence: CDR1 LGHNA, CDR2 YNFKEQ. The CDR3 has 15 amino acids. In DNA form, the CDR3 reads TGTGCCAGCAGCCCCGGGACAGGCCTCTACAATGAGCAGTTCTTC. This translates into CASSPGTGLYNEQFF.

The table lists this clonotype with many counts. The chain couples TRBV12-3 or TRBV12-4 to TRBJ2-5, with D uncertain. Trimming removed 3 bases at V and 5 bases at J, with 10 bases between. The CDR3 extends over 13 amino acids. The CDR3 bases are TGTGCCAGCAGTTTCGCCCTAGGGGAGACCCAGTACTTC. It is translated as CASSFALGETQYF.

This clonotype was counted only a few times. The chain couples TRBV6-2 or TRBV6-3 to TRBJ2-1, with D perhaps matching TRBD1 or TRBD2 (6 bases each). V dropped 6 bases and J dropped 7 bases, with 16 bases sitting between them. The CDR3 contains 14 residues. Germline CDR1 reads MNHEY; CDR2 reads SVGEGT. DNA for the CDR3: TGTGCCAGCAGAACAGGAGGGGGTAGGAATGAGCAGTTCTTC. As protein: CASRTGGGRNEQFF.

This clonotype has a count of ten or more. CDR3 sequence: CASSSPLGETQYF. Here the CDR3 DNA reads TGTGCCAGCAGTTCGCCGCTTGGGGAGACCCAGTACTTC. This chain links TRBV7-9 with TRBJ2-5; unclear D gene. The CDR3 is 13 residues long. Trimming cost V 6 bases and J 5 bases, with 13 bases left between them. Germline V gives CDR1 SEHNR, CDR2 FQNEAQ (reference sequence).

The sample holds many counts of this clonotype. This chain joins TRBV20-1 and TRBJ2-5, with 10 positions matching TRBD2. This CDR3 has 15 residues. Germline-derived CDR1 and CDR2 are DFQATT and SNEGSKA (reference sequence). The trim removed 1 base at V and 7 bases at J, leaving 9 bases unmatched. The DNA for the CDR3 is TGCAGTGCTAGAGCCCTAGCGGGGGTGGAGGGGACCCAGTACTTC. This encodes CSARALAGVEGTQYF.

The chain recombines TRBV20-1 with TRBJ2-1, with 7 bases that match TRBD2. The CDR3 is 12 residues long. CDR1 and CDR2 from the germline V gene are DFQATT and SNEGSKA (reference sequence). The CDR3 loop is CGLADSYNEQFF. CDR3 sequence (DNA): TGCGGGCTAGCGGACTCCTACAATGAGCAGTTCTTC.

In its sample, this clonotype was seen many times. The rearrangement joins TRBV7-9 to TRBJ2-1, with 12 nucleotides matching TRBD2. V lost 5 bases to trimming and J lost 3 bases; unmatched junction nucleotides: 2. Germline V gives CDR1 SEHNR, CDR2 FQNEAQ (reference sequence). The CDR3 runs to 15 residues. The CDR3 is CASSQLAGGYNEQFF. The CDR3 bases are TGTGCCAGCAGCCAACTAGCGGGAGGCTACAATGAGCAGTTCTTC.

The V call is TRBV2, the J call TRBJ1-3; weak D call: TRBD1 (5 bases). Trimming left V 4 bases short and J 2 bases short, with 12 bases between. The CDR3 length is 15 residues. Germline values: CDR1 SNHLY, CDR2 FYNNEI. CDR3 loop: CASSATGTTGNTIYF. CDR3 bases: TGTGCCAGCAGTGCTACAGGAACAACTGGAAACACCATATATTTT. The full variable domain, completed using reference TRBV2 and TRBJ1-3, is EPEVTQTPSHQVTQMGQEVILRCVPISNHLYFYWYRQILGQKVEFLVSFYNNEISEKSEIFDDQFSVERPDGSNFTLKIRSTKLEDSAMYFCASSATGTTGNTIYFGEGSWLTVV.

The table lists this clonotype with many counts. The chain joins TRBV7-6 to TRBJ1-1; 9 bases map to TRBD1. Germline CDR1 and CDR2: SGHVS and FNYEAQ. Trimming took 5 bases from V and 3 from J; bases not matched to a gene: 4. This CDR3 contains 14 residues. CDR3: CASSPWTGDTEAFF. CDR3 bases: TGTGCCAGCAGCCCGTGGACAGGGGACACTGAAGCTTTCTTT.

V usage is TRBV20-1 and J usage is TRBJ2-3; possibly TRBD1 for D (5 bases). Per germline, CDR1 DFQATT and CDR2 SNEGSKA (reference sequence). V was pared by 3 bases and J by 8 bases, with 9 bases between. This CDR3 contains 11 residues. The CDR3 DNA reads TGCAGTGCTAGTCAGGGCTTTACGCAGTATTTT. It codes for CSASQGFTQYF.

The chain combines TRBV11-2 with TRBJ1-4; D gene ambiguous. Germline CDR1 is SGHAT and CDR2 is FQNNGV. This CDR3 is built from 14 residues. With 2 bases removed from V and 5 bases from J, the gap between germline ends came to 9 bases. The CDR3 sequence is CASSLPGRNEKLFF. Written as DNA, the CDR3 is TGTGCCAGCAGCTTACCAGGCAGGAATGAAAAACTGTTTTTT.

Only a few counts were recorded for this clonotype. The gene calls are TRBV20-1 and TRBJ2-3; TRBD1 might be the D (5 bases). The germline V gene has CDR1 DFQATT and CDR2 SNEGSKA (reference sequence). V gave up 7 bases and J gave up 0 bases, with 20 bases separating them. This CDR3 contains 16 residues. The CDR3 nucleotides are TGCAGTGGGACAACCGATAGGTTATTTAGCACAGATACGCAGTATTTT. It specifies CSGTTDRLFSTDTQYF.

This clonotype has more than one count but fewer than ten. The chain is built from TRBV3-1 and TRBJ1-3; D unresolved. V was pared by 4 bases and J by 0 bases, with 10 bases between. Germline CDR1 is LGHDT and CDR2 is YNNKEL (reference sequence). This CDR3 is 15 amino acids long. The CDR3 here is CASSPRTYSGNTIYF. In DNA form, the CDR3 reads TGTGCCAGCAGCCCGCGGACTTACTCTGGAAACACCATATATTTT.

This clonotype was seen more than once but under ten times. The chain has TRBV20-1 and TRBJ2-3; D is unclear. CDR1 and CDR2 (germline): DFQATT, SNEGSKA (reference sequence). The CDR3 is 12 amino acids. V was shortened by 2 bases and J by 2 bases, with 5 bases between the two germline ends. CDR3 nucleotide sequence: TGCAGTGCTAGACGGATCACAGATACGCAGTATTTT. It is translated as CSARRITDTQYF.

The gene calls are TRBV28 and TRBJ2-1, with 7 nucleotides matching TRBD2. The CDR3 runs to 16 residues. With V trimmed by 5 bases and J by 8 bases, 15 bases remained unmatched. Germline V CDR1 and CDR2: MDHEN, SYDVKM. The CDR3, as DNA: TGTGCCAGCAGTCCCGAACTAGCGAAACTCAGGCATGAGCAGTTCTTC. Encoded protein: CASSPELAKLRHEQFF. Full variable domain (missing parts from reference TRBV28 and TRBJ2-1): DVKVTQSSRYLVKRTGEKVFLECVQDMDHENMFWYRQDPGLGLRLIYFSYDVKMKEKGDIPEGYSVSREKKERFSLILESASTNQTSMYLCASSPELAKLRHEQFFGPGTRLTVL.

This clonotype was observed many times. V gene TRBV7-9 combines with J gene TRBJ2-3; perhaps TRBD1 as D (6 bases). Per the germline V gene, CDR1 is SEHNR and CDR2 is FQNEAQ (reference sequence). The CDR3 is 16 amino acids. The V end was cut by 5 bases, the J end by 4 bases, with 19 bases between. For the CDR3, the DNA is TGTGCCAGCAGCGCTCCGGTGGGACACAAGGCAGATACGCAGTATTTT. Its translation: CASSAPVGHKADTQYF. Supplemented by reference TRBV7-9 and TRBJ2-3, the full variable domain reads DTGVSQNPRHKITKRGQNVTFRCDPISEHNRLYWYRQTLGQGPEFLTYFQNEAQLEKSRLLSDRFSAERPKGSFSTLEIQRTEQGDSAMYLCASSAPVGHKADTQYFGPGTRLTVL.

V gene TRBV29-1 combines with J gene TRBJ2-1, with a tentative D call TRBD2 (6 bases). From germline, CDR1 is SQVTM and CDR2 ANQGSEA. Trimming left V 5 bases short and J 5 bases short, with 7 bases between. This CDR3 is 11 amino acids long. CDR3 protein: CSVRTNNEQFF. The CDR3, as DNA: TGCAGCGTTAGGACTAACAATGAGCAGTTCTTC.

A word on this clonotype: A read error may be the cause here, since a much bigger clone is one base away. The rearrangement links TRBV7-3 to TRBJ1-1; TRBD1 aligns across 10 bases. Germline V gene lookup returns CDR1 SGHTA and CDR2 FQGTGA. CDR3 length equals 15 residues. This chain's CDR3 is CASSPGPGQGSEALF. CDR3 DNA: TGTGCCAGCAGCCCCGGTCCGGGACAGGGGTCGGAGGCTTTGTTT.

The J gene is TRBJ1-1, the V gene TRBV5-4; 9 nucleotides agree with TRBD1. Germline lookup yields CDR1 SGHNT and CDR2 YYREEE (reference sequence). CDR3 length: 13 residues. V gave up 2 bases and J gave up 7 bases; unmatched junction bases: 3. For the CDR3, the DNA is TGTGCCAGCAGCTTTGGACAGGGGTATGAAGCTTTCTTT. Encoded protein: CASSFGQGYEAFF. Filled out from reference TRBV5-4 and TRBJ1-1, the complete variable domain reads ETGVTQSPTHLIKTRGQQVTLRCSSQSGHNTVSWYQQALGQGPQFIFQYYREEENGRGNFPPRFSGLQFPNYSSELNVNALELDDSALYLCASSFGQGYEAFFGQGTRLTVV.

This CDR3 reads CSAQSRDRVYEQFF. CDR3 bases: TGCAGTGCGCAAAGCCGGGACAGGGTCTATGAGCAGTTCTTC. The chain links TRBV20-1 to TRBJ2-1, with 9 nucleotides matching TRBD1. CDR3 length: 14 residues. Germline loops: CDR1 DFQATT, CDR2 SNEGSKA (reference sequence). With V trimmed by 6 bases and J by 8 bases, 11 bases remained unmatched.

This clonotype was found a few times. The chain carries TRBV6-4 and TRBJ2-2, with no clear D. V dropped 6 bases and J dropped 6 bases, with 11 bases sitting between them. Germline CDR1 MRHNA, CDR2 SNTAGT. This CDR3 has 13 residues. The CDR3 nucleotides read TGTGCCAGCAGCCCTACCGAGTCCGGGGAGCTGTTTTTT. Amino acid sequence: CASSPTESGELFF.

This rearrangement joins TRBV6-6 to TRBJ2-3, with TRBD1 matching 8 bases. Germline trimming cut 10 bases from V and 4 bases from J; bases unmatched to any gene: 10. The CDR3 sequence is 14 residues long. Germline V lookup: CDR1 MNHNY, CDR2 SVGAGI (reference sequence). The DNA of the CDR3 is TGTGCCACCTGTGACAGGGGTCTATCAGATACGCAGTATTTT. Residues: CATCDRGLSDTQYF.

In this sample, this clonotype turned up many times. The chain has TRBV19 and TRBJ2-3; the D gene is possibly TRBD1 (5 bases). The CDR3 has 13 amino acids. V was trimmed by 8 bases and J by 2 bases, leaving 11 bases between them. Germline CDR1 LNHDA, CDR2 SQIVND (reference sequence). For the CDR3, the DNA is TGTGCCAGTTCCCAGGGTGACACAGATACGCAGTATTTT. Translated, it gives CASSQGDTDTQYF.

The chain's CDR3 is CASSDEGLAGSQFF. CDR3 DNA sequence: TGTGCCAGCAGTGACGAGGGACTAGCGGGAAGTCAGTTCTTC. The genes are TRBV6-4 and TRBJ2-1; 13 nucleotides agree with TRBD2. The CDR3 has 14 amino acids. Trimming cost V 2 bases and J 13 bases; bases outside gene matches: 5. The germline gives CDR1 MRHNA, CDR2 SNTAGT.

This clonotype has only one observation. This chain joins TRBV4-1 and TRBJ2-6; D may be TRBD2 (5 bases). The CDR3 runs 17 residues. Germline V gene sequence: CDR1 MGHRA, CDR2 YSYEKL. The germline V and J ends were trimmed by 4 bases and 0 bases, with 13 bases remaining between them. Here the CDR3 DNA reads TGCGCCAGCAGCCCCCAAGCGGCACCCTCTGGGGCCAACGTCCTGACTTTC. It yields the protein CASSPQAAPSGANVLTF.

The CDR3: CASSLAGASGGYNEQFF. The DNA for the CDR3 is TGCGCCAGCAGCTTGGCCGGTGCCAGCGGCGGTTACAATGAGCAGTTCTTC. The chain is built from TRBV5-1 and TRBJ2-1; D perhaps matches TRBD2 (5 bases). Per the germline V gene, CDR1 is SGHRS and CDR2 is YFSETQ. V lost 0 bases to trimming and J lost 4 bases, with 17 bases between them. The CDR3 has 17 residues.